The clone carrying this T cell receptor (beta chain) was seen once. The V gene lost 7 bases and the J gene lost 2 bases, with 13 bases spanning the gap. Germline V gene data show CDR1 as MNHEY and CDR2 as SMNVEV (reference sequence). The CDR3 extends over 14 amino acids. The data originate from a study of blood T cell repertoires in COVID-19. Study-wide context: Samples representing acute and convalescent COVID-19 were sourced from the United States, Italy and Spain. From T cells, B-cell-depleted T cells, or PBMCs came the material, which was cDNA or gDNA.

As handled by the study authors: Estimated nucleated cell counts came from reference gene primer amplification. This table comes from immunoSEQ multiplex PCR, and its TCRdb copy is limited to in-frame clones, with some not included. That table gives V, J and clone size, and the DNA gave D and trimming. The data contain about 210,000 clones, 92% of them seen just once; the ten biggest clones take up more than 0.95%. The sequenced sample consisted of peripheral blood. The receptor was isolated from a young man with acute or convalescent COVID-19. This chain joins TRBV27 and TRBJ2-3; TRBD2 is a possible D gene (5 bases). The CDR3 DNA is TGTGCCAGCAAGTCGGAGCGGTACACAGATACGCAGTATTTT. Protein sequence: CASKSERYTDTQYF.